Listed below are T cell receptor beta chains from one sample, sequenced in a study of a mutant IDH1 vaccine in newly diagnosed glioma. These TCRs are of unknown antigen specificity. Sequenced by immunoSEQ multiplex PCR; TCRdb stores in-frame clones only, minus some. The sample includes under 14,000 clones, more than 70% of them seen just once. This specimen consisted of PBMCs, obtained from a glioma patient whose treatment included an IDH1 peptide vaccine. These receptors came from a woman aged 40 to 55 with glioma. Some clones in this sample may be carry-over from other donors' samples. CDR3s include the opening cysteine and the closing phenylalanine or tryptophan. The D gene is left open where the match is weak. Not every row has a clone size; where given, it reads once, few, many or a size class.

v_call	clone_size	d_call	j_call	cdr3_aa	cdr3_nt
TRBV11-1	.	.	TRBJ2-7	CASSLADYEQYF	TGTGCCAGCAGCTTAGCCGACTACGAGCAGTACTTC
TRBV28	few	.	TRBJ1-1	CASREQNTEAFF	TGTGCCAGCAGGGAACAAAACACTGAAGCTTTCTTT
TRBV6-5	.	.	TRBJ2-5	CASSSSVWGAGEQYF	TGTGCCAGCAGTTCCTCTGTGTGGGGGGCCGGGGAGCAGTACTTC
TRBV6-5	.	.	TRBJ1-1	CASSYFGGFTEAFF	TGTGCCAGCAGTTACTTTGGGGGGTTCACTGAAGCTTTCTTT
TRBV18	.	.	TRBJ1-3	CASSPGTQGNTIYF	TGTGCCAGCTCACCCGGGACCCAAGGAAACACCATATATTTT
TRBV19	.	.	TRBJ2-3	CASSMGGAGDADTQYF	TGTGCCAGTAGTATGGGAGGGGCAGGGGACGCAGATACGCAGTATTTT
TRBV6-5	.	TRBD2	TRBJ2-3	CASRIGLAGTDTQYF	TGTGCCAGCAGGATAGGACTAGCGGGCACAGATACGCAGTATTTT
TRBV30	few	.	TRBJ1-5	CAWSVSRYQPQHF	TGTGCCTGGAGTGTAAGCAGATATCAGCCCCAGCATTTT
TRBV19	.	.	TRBJ1-1	CASSPRDQGLYTEAFF	TGTGCCAGTAGTCCCCGGGACCAAGGATTGTACACTGAAGCTTTCTTT
TRBV2	.	.	TRBJ1-2	CASSEDRAGYTF	TGTGCCAGCAGTGAAGACAGGGCCGGCTACACCTTC
TRBV30	.	TRBD1	TRBJ1-4	CAWSVQGILEKLFF	TGTGCCTGGAGTGTACAGGGGATTCTCGAAAAACTGTTTTTT
TRBV7-9	.	.	TRBJ2-6	CASSAGGANVLTF	TGTGCCAGCAGCGCCGGGGGGGCCAACGTCCTGACTTTC
TRBV28	.	TRBD1	TRBJ1-2	CASSLSGQGRFGYTF	TGTGCCAGCAGTTTGTCTGGACAGGGGCGATTCGGCTACACCTTC
TRBV19	.	.	TRBJ1-2	CASKDIDRDNYGYTF	TGTGCCAGTAAAGACATCGACCGTGATAACTATGGCTACACCTTC
TRBV9	.	.	TRBJ1-3	CASSAGPGHSGNTIYF	TGTGCCAGCAGCGCCGGTCCGGGACACTCTGGAAACACCATATATTTT
TRBV15	.	.	TRBJ2-5	CATSSFFGLQETQYF	TGTGCCACCAGCAGCTTTTTCGGGCTACAAGAGACCCAGTACTTC
TRBV6-1	.	TRBD1	TRBJ1-2	CASSEDADRAPYGYGYTF	TGTGCCAGCAGTGAAGACGCGGACAGGGCCCCCTATGGCTATGGCTACACCTTC
TRBV5-1	.	.	TRBJ1-2	CATREAANYGYTF	TGCGCCACAAGGGAGGCAGCCAACTATGGCTACACCTTC
TRBV7-9	.	.	TRBJ2-3	CASSLVMGGRTDTQYF	TGTGCCAGCAGCTTAGTGATGGGGGGACGCACAGATACGCAGTATTTT
TRBV25-1	.	.	TRBJ1-3	CASSEYLPPRAGNTIYF	TGTGCCAGCAGTGAATATCTACCACCAAGAGCGGGAAACACCATATATTTT
TRBV5-1	once	TRBD1	TRBJ2-3	CASRAGQGTDTQYF	TGCGCCAGCAGGGCCGGACAGGGCACAGATACGCAGTATTTT
TRBV19	.	.	TRBJ2-2	CASIPQGLLAGELFF	TGTGCCAGTATTCCCCAGGGATTACTGGCCGGGGAGCTGTTTTTT
TRBV27	.	.	TRBJ2-7	CASTPRGGWGEQYF	TGTGCCAGCACCCCCCGCGGAGGGTGGGGCGAGCAGTACTTC
TRBV5-1	.	.	TRBJ1-3	CASSLDGISGNTIYF	TGCGCCAGCAGCTTGGACGGGATCTCTGGAAACACCATATATTTT
TRBV7-2	once	TRBD2	TRBJ2-5	CASSLAGRGETQYF	TGTGCCAGCAGCTTAGCAGGGAGGGGTGAGACCCAGTACTTC
TRBV6-5	.	.	TRBJ1-3	CASIPPVGNTIYF	TGTGCCAGCATTCCTCCTGTGGGAAACACCATATATTTT
TRBV19	.	TRBD2	TRBJ2-1	CASRSRDYQGNEQFF	TGTGCCAGCCGAAGCCGGGACTACCAAGGGAATGAGCAGTTCTTC
TRBV5-1	.	.	TRBJ1-1	CASSLGWKVTEAFF	TGCGCCAGCAGCTTAGGGTGGAAGGTCACTGAAGCTTTCTTT
TRBV5-5	few	.	TRBJ1-2	CASSPDTWNGYGYTF	TGTGCCAGCAGCCCAGACACGTGGAACGGCTATGGCTACACCTTC
TRBV5-8	.	.	TRBJ2-6	CASSLDGSGANVLTF	TGTGCCAGCAGCTTGGACGGTTCTGGGGCCAACGTCCTGACTTTC
TRBV11-2	.	.	TRBJ2-3	CASSSLTDTQYF	TGTGCCAGCAGCTCACTTACAGATACGCAGTATTTT